This entry describes one T cell receptor beta chain. The entry originates in a study of cytomegalovirus exposure and HLA in healthy donors. V lost 4 bases and J lost 3; bases outside the gene matches: 7. The CDR3 sequence is 16 residues long. Germline V gene sequence: CDR1 SGHDT, CDR2 YYEEEE. The PCR had 60 Vbeta and 13 Jbeta primers. TCRdb keeps only in-frame clones here, not all; method: immunoSEQ multiplex PCR. In the table there are 110,000 to 150,000 clones, roughly four fifths of which are singletons. V gene TRBV5-6 combines with J gene TRBJ2-3; 11 nucleotides agree with TRBD2. The sample was PBMCs. The sequence was obtained from a man aged 18 to 35 in good health and CMV-seropositive. The CDR3 coding sequence is TGTGCCAGCAGCCCCGTAGCGGGAGGGCCAACAGATACGCAGTATTTT. This translates into CASSPVAGGPTDTQYF.